The 14 T cell receptor beta chains reported below all come from one sample, sequenced in a study of a mutant IDH1 vaccine in newly diagnosed glioma. These receptors lack a known antigen. Sequencing was performed with immunoSEQ multiplex PCR; in TCRdb, only in-frame clones are kept and a portion is missing. The sample consists of about 120,000 clones, roughly 90% of them appearing once. Time point noted: week 11, during vaccination. Every single dose of the vaccine, 300 ug of mutant IDH1 20-mer peptide, came with topical imiquimod. This specimen consisted of PBMCs, obtained from a glioma patient whose treatment included an IDH1 peptide vaccine. The receptors were sampled from a woman in her fifties or sixties with glioma.

CDR3 protein: CASSGGLLEGYEQYF. As DNA, the CDR3 is TGTGCCAGCAGCGGGGGACTCCTTGAGGGCTACGAGCAGTACTTC. The chain employs TRBV9 and TRBJ2-7, with a weak D call TRBD2 (6 bases). The germline V gene has CDR1 SGDLS and CDR2 YYNGEE. Deletions cut 3 bases from V and 3 bases from J, with 16 bases between. The CDR3 has 15 amino acids.

J is TRBJ2-5 and V is TRBV10-3; 12 bases are a match to TRBD1. Germline-derived CDR1 and CDR2 are ENHRY and SYGVKD. The CDR3 consists of 15 residues. The trim removed 7 bases at V and 11 bases at J, leaving 14 bases unmatched. CDR3 sequence: CAITQGTGGAVGQYF. DNA for the CDR3: TGTGCCATCACTCAAGGGACAGGGGGCGCGGTGGGGCAGTACTTC.

The chain carries TRBV21-1 and TRBJ1-4; whether TRBD1, the table's D call, matches the DNA was not checked. TRBV21-1 is shown as a pseudogene. There are 20 residues in the CDR3. CDR3 DNA sequence: TGTGCCAGCAGCAAAGAACCAGGACAGGGGGGACCCACAACTAATGAAAAACTGTTTTTT. It is translated as CASSKEPGQGGPTTNEKLFF.

CDR3 coding DNA: TGTGCCAGCAGGGTAGGATTTGAAAAACTGTTTTTT. It codes for CASRVGFEKLFF. V and J are TRBV2 and TRBJ1-4; D is uncertain. This CDR3 comprises 12 residues. CDR1 and CDR2 from the germline V gene are SNHLY and FYNNEI. Trimming shortened V by 6 bases and J by 7 bases, and 9 bases separated the two germline ends. Drawing the rest from reference TRBV2 and TRBJ1-4, the complete variable domain is EPEVTQTPSHQVTQMGQEVILRCVPISNHLYFYWYRQILGQKVEFLVSFYNNEISEKSEIFDDQFSVERPDGSNFTLKIRSTKLEDSAMYFCASRVGFEKLFFGSGTQLSVL.

This clone was picked up a small number of times. The chain has TRBV28 and TRBJ1-1; D not certain. Trimming took off 5 bases at V and 2 bases at J, with 12 bases between the two ends. CDR1 MDHEN and CDR2 SYDVKM come from the germline V gene. CDR3 length equals 14 residues. The DNA of the CDR3 is TGTGCCAGCAGTGAATTAGGACGAAACACTGAAGCTTTCTTT. Its protein is CASSELGRNTEAFF.

The chain joins TRBV18 to TRBJ2-3; D is unclear. Trimming took 6 bases from V and 2 from J, leaving 3 bases between them. The CDR3 sequence is 11 residues long. In germline, CDR1 is KGHSH, CDR2 LQKENI. In DNA, the CDR3 is TGTGCCAGCTCCAACACAGATACGCAGTATTTT. It yields the protein CASSNTDTQYF.

As for this clone: Other nucleotide sequences from this sample produce the same CDR3. The chain combines TRBV5-6 with TRBJ2-6; D is undetermined. CDR1 and CDR2 (germline): SGHDT, YYEEEE. Trimming left V 4 bases short and J 1 base short, with 9 bases between. CDR3 length equals 15 residues. CDR3: CASSLGVSGANVLTF. DNA for the CDR3: TGTGCCAGCAGCCTAGGAGTGTCTGGGGCCAACGTCCTGACTTTC.

The chain is built from TRBV7-6 and TRBJ2-6, with 9 bases matching TRBD1. The ends lost 5 bases at V and 0 bases at J; junction bases unmatched: 8. This CDR3 region has 18 residues. The germline CDR1 and CDR2 sequences are SGHVS and FNYEAQ. The CDR3 loop is CASSLRQGDYSGANVLTF. CDR3 nucleotides: TGTGCCAGCAGCCTCAGACAGGGGGATTACTCTGGGGCCAACGTCCTGACTTTC.

This sequence joins TRBV6-1 and TRBJ1-5; a possible D gene is TRBD1 (6 bases). The germline CDR1 and CDR2 sequences are MNHNS and SASEGT. This CDR3 contains 15 residues. The V end was cut by 3 bases, the J end by 0 bases, with 9 bases between. CDR3 nucleotide sequence: TGTGCCAGCAGTGACCAGGGGCCTAGCAATCAGCCCCAGCATTTT. This translates into CASSDQGPSNQPQHF.

This chain joins TRBV13 and TRBJ1-1; a weak D match, TRBD1 (6 bases). The CDR3 is made up of 15 amino acids. With 4 bases removed from V and 6 bases from J, the gap between germline ends came to 18 bases. Germline values: CDR1 PRHDT, CDR2 FYEKMQ (reference sequence). CDR3 protein: CASSSPGRGDAEAFF. The CDR3 nucleotides are TGTGCCAGCAGCTCCCCCGGGAGGGGGGACGCTGAAGCTTTCTTT.

This sequence joins TRBV28 and TRBJ2-5; D gene ambiguous. The CDR3 loop spans 14 amino acids. V was cut by 5 bases and J by 0 bases, with 10 bases left in between. Germline-derived CDR1 and CDR2 are MDHEN and SYDVKM. The CDR3: CASSLPGYQETQYF. CDR3 nucleotide sequence: TGTGCCAGCAGTCTCCCAGGCTACCAAGAGACCCAGTACTTC.

This chain uses TRBV27 with TRBJ1-6, with D perhaps matching TRBD1 (6 bases). Germline CDR1 reads MNHEY; CDR2 reads SMNVEV (reference sequence). The CDR3 contains 15 residues. V was cut by 4 bases and J by 2 bases, with 9 bases left in between. CDR3 DNA sequence: TGTGCCAGCAGTTCACAGGGCCCCTATAATTCACCCCTCCACTTT. This gives the protein CASSSQGPYNSPLHF.

The chain recombines TRBV11-3 with TRBJ2-1, with D tentatively TRBD1 (7 bases). The CDR3 runs to 14 residues. Germline V gene lookup returns CDR1 SGHNT and CDR2 YENEEA. With 0 bases removed from V and 9 bases from J, the gap between germline ends came to 12 bases. CDR3 sequence reads: CASSLDPQGGEQFF. The CDR3 DNA is TGTGCCAGCAGCTTAGACCCGCAGGGGGGTGAGCAGTTCTTC. Full variable domain (missing parts from reference TRBV11-3 and TRBJ2-1): EAGVVQSPRYKIIEKKQPVAFWCNPISGHNTLYWYLQNLGQGPELLIRYENEEAVDDSQLPKDRFSAERLKGVDSTLKIQPAELGDSAVYLCASSLDPQGGEQFFGPGTRLTVL.

The chain combines TRBV5-4 with TRBJ2-4; perhaps TRBD1 as D (6 bases). CDR3 length equals 16 residues. The V end was cut by 3 bases, the J end by 2 bases, with 15 bases between. CDR1 is SGHNT and CDR2 is YYREEE in the germline V gene (reference sequence). The CDR3 region has the DNA TGTGCCAGCAGCTCAGCAAAACAGGGATCCAAAAACATTCAGTACTTC. Translating it yields CASSSAKQGSKNIQYF.